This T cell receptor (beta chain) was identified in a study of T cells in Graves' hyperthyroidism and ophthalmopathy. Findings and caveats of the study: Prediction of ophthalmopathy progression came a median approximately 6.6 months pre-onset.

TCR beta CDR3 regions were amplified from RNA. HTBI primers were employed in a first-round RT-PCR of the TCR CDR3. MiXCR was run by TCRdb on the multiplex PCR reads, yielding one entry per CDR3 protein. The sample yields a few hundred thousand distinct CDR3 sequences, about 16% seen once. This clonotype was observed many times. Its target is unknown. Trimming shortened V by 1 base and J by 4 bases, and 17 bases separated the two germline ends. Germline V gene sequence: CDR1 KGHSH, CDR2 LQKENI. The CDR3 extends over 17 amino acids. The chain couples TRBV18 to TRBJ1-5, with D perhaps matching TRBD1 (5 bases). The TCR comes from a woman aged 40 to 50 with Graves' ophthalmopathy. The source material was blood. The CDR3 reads CASSPRGRQGRNQPQHF. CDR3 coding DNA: TGTGCCAGCTCACCACGGGGGAGGCAGGGACGTAATCAGCCCCAGCATTTT.